This T cell receptor beta chain derives from a study of T cell responses to AZD1222 COVID-19 vaccine. Findings of the study overall: Reportedly, nearly half the spike-specific TCRs target unmutated variant regions. The repertoires were collected only after the peak T cell response.

In germline, CDR1 is LNHDA, CDR2 SQIVND (reference sequence). Trimming stripped 3 bases from V and 0 bases from J, with 8 bases between. The CDR3 is made up of 15 amino acids. The method was immunoSEQ multiplex PCR; TCRdb's version includes in-frame clones alone and lacks a portion of them. The sample records over 130,000 clones, about 90% being singletons. A single count supports this clone. The target antigen is unknown. This receptor was identified in an adult who received the MenACWY meningococcal vaccine as a control. This rearrangement joins TRBV19 to TRBJ1-4; D call uncertain. The material was peripheral blood, obtained 28 days after the second dose of the MenACWY control vaccine. The CDR3 region is CASSMVYATNEKLFF. In DNA, the CDR3 is TGTGCCAGTAGTATGGTATATGCAACTAATGAAAAACTGTTTTTT.